A single sample gave rise to the 6 T cell receptor beta chains below, sequenced in a study of blood T cell repertoires in COVID-19. Clones were read by immunoSEQ multiplex PCR, and TCRdb kept only the in-frame ones, dropping some. Among approximately 300,000 clones listed, 75% to 90% were seen once. Sequenced input: PBMCs or T cells enriched from blood (not recorded which). The receptors here all came from a woman aged 25 to 39 who had been exposed to COVID-19.

Only a few counts were recorded for this clone. The rearrangement uses TRBV4-1 and TRBJ1-6; D is perhaps TRBD1 (5 bases). V lost 1 base to trimming and J lost 7 bases, with 11 bases between them. Germline V CDR1 and CDR2: MGHRA, YSYEKL. The CDR3 length is 15 residues. The CDR3 loop is CASSQVPGNNSPLHF. The CDR3, as DNA: TGCGCCAGCAGCCAAGTTCCAGGGAACAATTCACCCCTCCACTTT.

CDR3 loop: CASSESKKAFGGETQYF. The CDR3 bases are TGTGCCAGCAGCGAGAGCAAAAAGGCGTTTGGCGGGGAGACCCAGTACTTC. J is TRBJ2-5 and V is TRBV7-3, with a tentative D call TRBD2 (5 bases). Per the germline V gene, CDR1 is SGHTA and CDR2 is FQGTGA. Trimming removed 5 bases from V and 5 bases from J, with 24 bases in between. The CDR3 consists of 17 residues. The entire variable domain, with the rest obtained from reference TRBV7-3 and TRBJ2-5, is as follows: GAGVSQTPSNKVTEKGKYVELRCDPISGHTALYWYRQSLGQGPEFLIYFQGTGAADDSGLPNDRFFAVRPEGSVSTLKIQRTERGDSAVYLCASSESKKAFGGETQYFGPGTRLLVL.

Here the CDR3 reads CASRTSLGHEQYF. As DNA, the CDR3 is TGTGCCAGCAGAACCTCCTTGGGCCACGAGCAGTACTTC. This chain links TRBV6-5 with TRBJ2-7; no firm D call. This CDR3 has 13 amino acids. V was pared by 6 bases and J by 5 bases, with 14 bases between. Germline V gene lookup returns CDR1 MNHEY and CDR2 SVGAGI.

The chain couples TRBV5-4 to TRBJ2-7, with 9 bases that match TRBD2. Germline V gene sequence: CDR1 SGHNT, CDR2 YYREEE (reference sequence). Trimming took 4 bases from V and 7 from J; bases not matched to a gene: 15. This CDR3 region has 16 residues. The DNA of the CDR3 is TGTGCCAGCAGCCGGGAGGGACTAGCTGGTTCGAGGGAGCAGTACTTC. Encoded protein: CASSREGLAGSREQYF. Looking up the rest from reference TRBV5-4 and TRBJ2-7 gives the full variable domain: ETGVTQSPTHLIKTRGQQVTLRCSSQSGHNTVSWYQQALGQGPQFIFQYYREEENGRGNFPPRFSGLQFPNYSSELNVNALELDDSALYLCASSREGLAGSREQYFGPGTRLTVT.

The chain has TRBV14 and TRBJ1-2, with TRBD1 matching 9 bases. This CDR3 region has 16 residues. The V gene's germline CDR1 is SGHDN and CDR2 FVKESK. J gave up 8 bases and V 4 bases, and 14 bases lay outside the gene matches. The CDR3 sequence is CASSPSLGQGFIGYTF. In DNA form, the CDR3 reads TGTGCCAGCAGCCCAAGTCTGGGACAGGGTTTCATCGGCTACACCTTC.

The chain recombines TRBV11-1 with TRBJ2-3; 7 bases are shared with TRBD2. Germline lookup yields CDR1 SGHAT and CDR2 FQDESV (reference sequence). Trimming removed 7 bases from V and 2 bases from J; junction bases left unmatched: 6. The CDR3 consists of 14 residues. The CDR3 loop reads CASTRDYSTDTQYF. The CDR3 DNA sequence: TGTGCCAGCACCCGGGACTACTCCACAGATACGCAGTATTTT. Complete variable domain (other parts from reference TRBV11-1 and TRBJ2-3): EAEVAQSPRYKITEKSQAVAFWCDPISGHATLYWYRQILGQGPELLVQFQDESVVDDSQLPKDRFSAERLKGVDSTLKIQPAELGDSAMYLCASTRDYSTDTQYFGPGTRLTVL.